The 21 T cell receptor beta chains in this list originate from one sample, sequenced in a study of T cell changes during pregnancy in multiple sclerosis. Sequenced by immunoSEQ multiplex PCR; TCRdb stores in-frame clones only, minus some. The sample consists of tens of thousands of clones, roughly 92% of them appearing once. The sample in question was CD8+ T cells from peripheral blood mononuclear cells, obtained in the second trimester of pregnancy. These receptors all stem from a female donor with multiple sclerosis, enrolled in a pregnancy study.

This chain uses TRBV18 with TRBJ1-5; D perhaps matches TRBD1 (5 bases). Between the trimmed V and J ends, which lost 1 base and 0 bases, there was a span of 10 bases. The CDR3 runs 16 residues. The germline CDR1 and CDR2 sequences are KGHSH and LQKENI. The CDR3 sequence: CASSPRGGDSNQPQHF. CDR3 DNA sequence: TGTGCCAGCTCACCACGGGGGGGGGATAGCAATCAGCCCCAGCATTTT.

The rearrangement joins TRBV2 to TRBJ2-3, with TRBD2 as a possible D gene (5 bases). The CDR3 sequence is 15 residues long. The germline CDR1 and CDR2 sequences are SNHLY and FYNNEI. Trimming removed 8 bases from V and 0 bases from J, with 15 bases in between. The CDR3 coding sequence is TGTGCCAGCCTGACGGAAGCGGCTAGCACAGATACGCAGTATTTT. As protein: CASLTEAASTDTQYF.

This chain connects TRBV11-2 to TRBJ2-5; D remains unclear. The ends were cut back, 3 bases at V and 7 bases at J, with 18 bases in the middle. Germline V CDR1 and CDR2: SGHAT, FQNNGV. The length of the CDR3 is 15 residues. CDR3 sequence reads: CASSFIDPVYGTQYF. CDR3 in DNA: TGTGCCAGCAGCTTTATAGATCCCGTCTACGGGACCCAGTACTTC.

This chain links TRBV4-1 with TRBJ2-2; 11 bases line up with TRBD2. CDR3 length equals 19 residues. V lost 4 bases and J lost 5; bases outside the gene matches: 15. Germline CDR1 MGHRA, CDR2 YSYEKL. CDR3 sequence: CASSPIHILAGGRTGELFF. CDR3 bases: TGCGCCAGCAGCCCCATTCACATCCTAGCGGGAGGTAGGACCGGGGAGCTGTTTTTT.

The CDR3, as DNA: TGTGCCAGCAGCGTAGGGCAGGGGATTTACGAGCAGTACTTC. Translation gives CASSVGQGIYEQYF. The chain is built from TRBV9 and TRBJ2-7; D might be TRBD1 (6 bases). V was pared by 0 bases and J by 4 bases, with 11 bases between. The CDR3 spans 14 residues. In germline, CDR1 is SGDLS, CDR2 YYNGEE. Full variable domain (outside the CDR3, taken from reference TRBV9 and TRBJ2-7): DSGVTQTPKHLITATGQRVTLRCSPRSGDLSVYWYQQSLDQGLQFLIQYYNGEERAKGNILERFSAQQFPDLHSELNLSSLELGDSALYFCASSVGQGIYEQYFGPGTRLTVT.

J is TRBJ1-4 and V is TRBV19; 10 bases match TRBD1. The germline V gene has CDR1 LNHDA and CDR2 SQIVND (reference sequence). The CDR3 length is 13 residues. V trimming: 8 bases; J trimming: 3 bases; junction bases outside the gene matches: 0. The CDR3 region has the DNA TGTGCCAGTGGACAGGGGGCTAATGAAAAACTGTTTTTT. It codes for CASGQGANEKLFF.

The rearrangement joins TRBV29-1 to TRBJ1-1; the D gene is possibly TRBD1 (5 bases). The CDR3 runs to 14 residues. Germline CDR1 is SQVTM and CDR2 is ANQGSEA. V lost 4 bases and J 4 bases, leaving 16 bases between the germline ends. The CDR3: CSVVGGDLGTEAFF. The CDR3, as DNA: TGCAGCGTTGTCGGAGGGGATTTGGGCACTGAAGCTTTCTTT.

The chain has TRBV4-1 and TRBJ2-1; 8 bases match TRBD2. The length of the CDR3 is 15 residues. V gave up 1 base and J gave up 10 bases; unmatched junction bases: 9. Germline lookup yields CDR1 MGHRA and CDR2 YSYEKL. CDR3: CASSQGTAGEWEQFF. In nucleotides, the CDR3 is TGCGCCAGCAGCCAAGGCACAGCGGGAGAGTGGGAGCAGTTCTTC.

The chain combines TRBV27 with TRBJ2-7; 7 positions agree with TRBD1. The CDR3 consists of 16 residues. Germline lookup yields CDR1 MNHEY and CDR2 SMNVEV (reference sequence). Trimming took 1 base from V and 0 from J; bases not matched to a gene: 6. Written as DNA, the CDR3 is TGTGCCAGCAGTTTATTGATGGGGACAGTCTCCTACGAGCAGTACTTC. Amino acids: CASSLLMGTVSYEQYF.

CDR3 amino acids: CASSQTTVYNEQFF. In DNA, the CDR3 is TGTGCCAGCAGCCAAACGACAGTCTACAATGAGCAGTTCTTC. This chain uses TRBV14 with TRBJ2-1; D perhaps matches TRBD1 (5 bases). This CDR3 comprises 14 residues. The V gene lost 2 bases and the J gene lost 3 bases, with 8 bases spanning the gap. Germline V gene lookup returns CDR1 SGHDN and CDR2 FVKESK.

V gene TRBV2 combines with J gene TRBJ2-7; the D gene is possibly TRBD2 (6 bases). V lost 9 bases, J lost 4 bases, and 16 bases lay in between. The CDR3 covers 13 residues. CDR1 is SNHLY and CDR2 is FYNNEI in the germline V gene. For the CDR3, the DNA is TGTGCCAGGGGTGGTGAGCGGGTATACGAGCAGTACTTC. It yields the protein CARGGERVYEQYF.

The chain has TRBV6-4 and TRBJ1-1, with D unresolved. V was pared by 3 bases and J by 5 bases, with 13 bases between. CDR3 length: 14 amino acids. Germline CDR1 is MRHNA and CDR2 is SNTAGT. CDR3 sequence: CASSESGLGTEAFF. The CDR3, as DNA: TGTGCCAGCAGTGAGTCCGGACTAGGGACTGAAGCTTTCTTT.

The CDR3 loop reads CAGSGSSYEQYF. CDR3 sequence (DNA): TGTGCCGGTTCCGGGAGCTCCTACGAGCAGTACTTC. J is TRBJ2-7 and V is TRBV10-3, with D perhaps TRBD2 (6 bases). The CDR3 extends over 12 amino acids. The germline V gene has CDR1 ENHRY and CDR2 SYGVKD. V was trimmed by 11 bases and J by 0 bases, leaving 11 bases between them.

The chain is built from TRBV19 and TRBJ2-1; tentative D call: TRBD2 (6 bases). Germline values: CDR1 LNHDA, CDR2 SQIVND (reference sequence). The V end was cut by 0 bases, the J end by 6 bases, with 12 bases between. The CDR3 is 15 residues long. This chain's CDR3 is CASSIDGGDRNEQFF. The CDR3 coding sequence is TGTGCCAGTAGTATAGACGGAGGGGACCGCAATGAGCAGTTCTTC.

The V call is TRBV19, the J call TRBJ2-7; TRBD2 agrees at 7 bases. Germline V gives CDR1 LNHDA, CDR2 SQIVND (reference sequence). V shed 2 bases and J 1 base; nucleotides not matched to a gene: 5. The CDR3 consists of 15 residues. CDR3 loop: CASSITSSGSYEQYF. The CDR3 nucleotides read TGTGCCAGTAGTATAACGTCTAGCGGATCCTACGAGCAGTACTTC.

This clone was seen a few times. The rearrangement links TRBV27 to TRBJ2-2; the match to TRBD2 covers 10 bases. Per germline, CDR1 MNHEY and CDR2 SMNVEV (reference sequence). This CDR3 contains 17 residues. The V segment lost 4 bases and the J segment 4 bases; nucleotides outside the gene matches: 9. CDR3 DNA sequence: TGTGCCAGCAGTTGGTCCAGCGGGAGGGTCGCCACCGGGGAGCTGTTTTTT. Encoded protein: CASSWSSGRVATGELFF.

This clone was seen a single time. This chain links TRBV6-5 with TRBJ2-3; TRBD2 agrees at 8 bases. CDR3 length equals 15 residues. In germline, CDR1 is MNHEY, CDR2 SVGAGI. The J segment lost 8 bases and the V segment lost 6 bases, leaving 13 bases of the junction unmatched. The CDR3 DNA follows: TGTGCCAGCAGGGCAACTAGCGGAGGGGCCCCTACGCAGTATTTT. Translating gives CASRATSGGAPTQYF.

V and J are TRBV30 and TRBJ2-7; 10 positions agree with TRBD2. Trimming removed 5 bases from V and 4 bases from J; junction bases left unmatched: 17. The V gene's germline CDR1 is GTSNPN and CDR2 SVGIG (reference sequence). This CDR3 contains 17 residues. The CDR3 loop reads CAWPLLAGVSLGYEQYF. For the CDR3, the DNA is TGTGCCTGGCCCCTGCTAGCGGGAGTCTCCCTGGGATACGAGCAGTACTTC.

The CDR3 sequence: CASSSLAGARTDTQYF. The CDR3 DNA reads TGTGCCAGCAGCTCACTAGCGGGAGCTCGCACAGATACGCAGTATTTT. V gene TRBV11-2 combines with J gene TRBJ2-3, with 11 nucleotides matching TRBD2. The CDR3 runs 16 residues. The V gene end was trimmed by 4 bases and the J gene end by 1 base; junction bases not matched to a gene: 4. Germline V gives CDR1 SGHAT, CDR2 FQNNGV.

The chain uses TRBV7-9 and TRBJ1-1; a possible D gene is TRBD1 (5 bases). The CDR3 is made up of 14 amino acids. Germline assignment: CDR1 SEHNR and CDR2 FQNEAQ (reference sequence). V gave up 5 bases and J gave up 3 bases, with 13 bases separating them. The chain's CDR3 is CASSQGWGDTEAFF. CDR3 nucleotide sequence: TGTGCCAGCAGCCAAGGATGGGGGGACACTGAAGCTTTCTTT.

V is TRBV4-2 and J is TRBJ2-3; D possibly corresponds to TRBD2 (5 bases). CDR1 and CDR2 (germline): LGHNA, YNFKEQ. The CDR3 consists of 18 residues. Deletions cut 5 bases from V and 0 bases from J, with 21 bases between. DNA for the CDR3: TGTGCCAGCAGCTTACTGGTCCTAGTGGGAGAAAGCACAGATACGCAGTATTTT. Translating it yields CASSLLVLVGESTDTQYF.